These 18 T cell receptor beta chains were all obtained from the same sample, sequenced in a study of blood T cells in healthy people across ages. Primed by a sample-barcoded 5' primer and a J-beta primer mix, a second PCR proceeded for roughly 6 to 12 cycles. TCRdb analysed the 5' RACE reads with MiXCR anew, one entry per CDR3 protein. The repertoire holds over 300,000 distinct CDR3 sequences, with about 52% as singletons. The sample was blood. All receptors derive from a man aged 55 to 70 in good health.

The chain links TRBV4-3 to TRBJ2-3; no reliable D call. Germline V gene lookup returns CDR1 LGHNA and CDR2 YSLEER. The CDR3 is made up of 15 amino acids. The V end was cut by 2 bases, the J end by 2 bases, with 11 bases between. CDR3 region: CASSQRDPHTDTQYF. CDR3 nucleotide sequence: TGCGCCAGCAGCCAAAGAGACCCCCACACAGATACGCAGTATTTT.

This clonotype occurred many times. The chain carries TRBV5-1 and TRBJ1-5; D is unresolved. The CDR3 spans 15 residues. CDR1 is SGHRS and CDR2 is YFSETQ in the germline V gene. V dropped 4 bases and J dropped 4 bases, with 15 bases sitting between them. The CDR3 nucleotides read TGCGCCAGCAGCCGGACCGGGTCCTCTAATCAGCCCCAGCATTTT. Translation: CASSRTGSSNQPQHF.

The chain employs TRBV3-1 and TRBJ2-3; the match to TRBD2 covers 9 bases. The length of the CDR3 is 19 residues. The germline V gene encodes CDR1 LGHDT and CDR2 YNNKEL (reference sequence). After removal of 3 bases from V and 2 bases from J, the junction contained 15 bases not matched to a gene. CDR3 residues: CASSQTLPGTSRHTDTQYF. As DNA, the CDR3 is TGTGCCAGCAGCCAGACCCTCCCCGGGACTAGCAGACACACAGATACGCAGTATTTT.

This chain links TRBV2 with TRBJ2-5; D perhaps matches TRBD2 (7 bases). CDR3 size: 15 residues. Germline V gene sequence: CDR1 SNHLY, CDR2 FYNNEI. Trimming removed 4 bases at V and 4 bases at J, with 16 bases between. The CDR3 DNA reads TGTGCCAGCAGTGTTCGGGGGGCGATTGTAGAGACCCAGTACTTC. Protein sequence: CASSVRGAIVETQYF.

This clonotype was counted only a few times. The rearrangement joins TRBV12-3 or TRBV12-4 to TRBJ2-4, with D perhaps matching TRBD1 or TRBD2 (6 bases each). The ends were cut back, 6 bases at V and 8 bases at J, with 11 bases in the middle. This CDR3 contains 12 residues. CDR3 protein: CASSPRGHIQYF. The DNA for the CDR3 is TGTGCCAGCAGCCCCCGGGGGCACATTCAGTACTTC.

The CDR3 DNA sequence: TGCAGTGCGGGGGACCTCGTGGGATACGAGCAGTACTTC. This encodes CSAGDLVGYEQYF. V usage is TRBV20-1 and J usage is TRBJ2-7; tentatively, D is TRBD1 or TRBD2 (5 bases each). Trimming took off 6 bases at V and 4 bases at J, with 16 bases between the two ends. Germline CDR1 reads DFQATT; CDR2 reads SNEGSKA (reference sequence). This CDR3 spans 13 amino acids.

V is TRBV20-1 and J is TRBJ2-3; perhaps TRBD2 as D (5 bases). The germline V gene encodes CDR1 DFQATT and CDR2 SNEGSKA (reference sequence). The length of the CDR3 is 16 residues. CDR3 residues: CRATRDVGPNTDTQYF. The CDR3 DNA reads TGCAGGGCAACTAGAGATGTAGGACCAAACACAGATACGCAGTATTTT.

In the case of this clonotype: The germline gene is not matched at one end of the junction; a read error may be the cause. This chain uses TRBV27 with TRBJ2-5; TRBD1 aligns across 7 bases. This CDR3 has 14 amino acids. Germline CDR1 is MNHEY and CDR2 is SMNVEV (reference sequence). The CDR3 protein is CASGTDRAPETRYF. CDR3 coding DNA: TGTGCCAGCGGGACCGACAGGGCCCCGGAGACCCGGTACTTC.

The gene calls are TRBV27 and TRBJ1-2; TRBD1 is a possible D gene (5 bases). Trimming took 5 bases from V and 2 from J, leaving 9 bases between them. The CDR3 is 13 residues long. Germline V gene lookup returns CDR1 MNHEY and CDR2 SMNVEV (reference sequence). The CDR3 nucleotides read TGTGCCAGCAGTCGGGGGTTCAACTATGGCTACACCTTC. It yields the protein CASSRGFNYGYTF.

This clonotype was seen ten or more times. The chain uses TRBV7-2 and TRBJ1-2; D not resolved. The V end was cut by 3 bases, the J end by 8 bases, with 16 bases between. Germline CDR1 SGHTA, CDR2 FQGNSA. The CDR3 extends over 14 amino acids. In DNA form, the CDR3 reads TGTGCCAGCAGCTTTATGACGGACCTGAGGGGCTACACCTTC. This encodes CASSFMTDLRGYTF. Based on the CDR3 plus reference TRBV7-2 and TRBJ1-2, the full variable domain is GAGVSQSPSNKVTEKGKDVELRCDPISGHTALYWYRQSLGQGLEFLIYFQGNSAPDKSGLPSDRFSAERTGGSVSTLTIQRTQQEDSAVYLCASSFMTDLRGYTFGSGTRLTVV.

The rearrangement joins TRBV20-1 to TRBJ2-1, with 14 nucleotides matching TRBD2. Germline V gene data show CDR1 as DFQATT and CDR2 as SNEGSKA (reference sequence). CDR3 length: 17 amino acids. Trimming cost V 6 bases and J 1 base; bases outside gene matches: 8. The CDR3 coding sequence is TGCAGTGCCGCGACTAGCGGGGGGGCCGGATCCTACAATGAGCAGTTCTTC. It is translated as CSAATSGGAGSYNEQFF.

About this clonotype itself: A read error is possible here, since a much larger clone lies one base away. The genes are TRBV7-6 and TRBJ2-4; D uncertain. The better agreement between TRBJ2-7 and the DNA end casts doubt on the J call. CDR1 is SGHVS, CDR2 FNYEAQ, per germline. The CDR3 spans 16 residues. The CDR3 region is CASSLGAGPSSYEQYF. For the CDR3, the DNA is TGTGCCAGCAGCTTAGGGGCCGGTCCGAGCTCCTACGAGCAGTACTTC.

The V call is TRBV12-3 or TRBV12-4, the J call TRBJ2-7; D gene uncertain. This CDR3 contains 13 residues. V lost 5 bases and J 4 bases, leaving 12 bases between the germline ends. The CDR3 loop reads CASSRALPYEQYF. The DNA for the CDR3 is TGTGCCAGCAGTCGAGCCTTACCTTACGAGCAGTACTTC.

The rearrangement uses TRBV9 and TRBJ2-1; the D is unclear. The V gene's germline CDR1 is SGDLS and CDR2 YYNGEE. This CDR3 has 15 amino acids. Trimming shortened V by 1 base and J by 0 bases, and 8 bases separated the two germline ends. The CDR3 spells CASSVISTSYNEQFF. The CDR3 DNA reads TGTGCCAGCAGCGTAATATCAACCTCCTACAATGAGCAGTTCTTC.

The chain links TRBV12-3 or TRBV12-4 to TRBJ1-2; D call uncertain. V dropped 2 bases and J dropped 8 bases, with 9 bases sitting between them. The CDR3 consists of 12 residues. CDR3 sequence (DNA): TGTGCCAGCAGTTTAAAGCCGGTGGGCTACACCTTC. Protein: CASSLKPVGYTF.

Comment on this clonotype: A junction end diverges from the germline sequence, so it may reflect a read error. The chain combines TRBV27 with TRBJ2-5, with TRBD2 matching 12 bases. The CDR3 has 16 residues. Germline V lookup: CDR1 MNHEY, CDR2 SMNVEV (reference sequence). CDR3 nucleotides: TGTGTCAGCTGGGCGACTAGCGGGGGAGTGGAAGAGACCCAGTACTTC. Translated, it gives CVSWATSGGVEETQYF.

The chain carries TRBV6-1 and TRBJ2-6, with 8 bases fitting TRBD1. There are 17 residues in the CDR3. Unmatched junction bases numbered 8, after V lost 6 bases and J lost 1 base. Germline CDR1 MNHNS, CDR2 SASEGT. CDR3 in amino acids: CASRDHGQGSGANVLTF. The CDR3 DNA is TGTGCCAGCAGGGACCACGGACAGGGATCTGGGGCCAACGTCCTGACTTTC.

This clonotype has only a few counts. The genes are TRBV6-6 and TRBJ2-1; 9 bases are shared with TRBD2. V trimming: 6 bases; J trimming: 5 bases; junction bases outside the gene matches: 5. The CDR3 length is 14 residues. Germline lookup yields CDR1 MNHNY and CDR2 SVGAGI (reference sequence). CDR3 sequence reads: CASRDSGGDNEQFF. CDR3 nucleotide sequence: TGTGCCAGCAGAGATAGCGGGGGAGACAATGAGCAGTTCTTC.